This passage covers 31 T cell receptor beta chains from one sample sequenced in a study of CD8+CD57+ T cells in acquired aplastic anemia. Flow cytometry had shown expanded CD8+CD57+ cells in the patients chosen for sequencing. Genomic DNA, serving as template, underwent TCR beta VDJ and CDR3 profiling. TCRdb independently ran MiXCR on the reads; one entry per CDR3 protein. The sample consists of about 470,000 distinct CDR3 sequences, more than 25% of them appearing once. The material sequenced was sorted CD4+, CD8+, or CD8+CD57+ T cells (not recorded which) from PBMCs. Source of these receptors: a human donor with aplastic anemia.

This clonotype showed up many times. The CDR3, as DNA: TGCAGTGCACTCCAGGGCTTGTATGGCTACACCTTC. Its translation: CSALQGLYGYTF. The rearrangement links TRBV20-1 to TRBJ1-2; possible D gene TRBD1, 5 bases. The CDR3 is made up of 12 amino acids. V dropped 6 bases and J dropped 5 bases, with 13 bases sitting between them. CDR1 is DFQATT, CDR2 SNEGSKA, per germline (reference sequence).

The chain employs TRBV10-2 and TRBJ2-3, with unresolved D. From germline, CDR1 is WSHSY and CDR2 SAAADI. The V end was cut by 10 bases, the J end by 4 bases, with 18 bases between. The CDR3 has 14 amino acids. The CDR3 reads CANSATRTSDTQYF. CDR3 bases: TGCGCCAATAGTGCTACTCGAACGTCAGATACGCAGTATTTT.

This clonotype was picked up one time. One end of the junction is discordant with germline, which a read error may explain. V usage is TRBV7-9 and J usage is TRBJ1-4, with D perhaps matching TRBD1 (5 bases). Germline V gene lookup returns CDR1 SEHNR and CDR2 FQNEAQ (reference sequence). The CDR3 length is 14 residues. CDR3 DNA sequence: TGTGCCAGCAGCCTAGGTCAGGGTCTGGAAAAACTGCTTTTT. This gives the protein CASSLGQGLEKLLF.

This clonotype was recorded at least ten times. The rearrangement joins TRBV24-1 to TRBJ2-1, with 11 bases matching TRBD2. The CDR3 has 16 amino acids. After removal of 4 bases from V and 7 bases from J, the junction contained 8 bases not matched to a gene. Germline values: CDR1 KGHDR, CDR2 SFDVKD. CDR3 in DNA: TGTGCCACCAGTGACCGTTTAGCGGGAGGGATTAATGAGCAGTTCTTC. This sequence encodes CATSDRLAGGINEQFF.

This clonotype was recorded a few times. CDR3 sequence reads: CASSRPGGSYEQYF. For the CDR3, the DNA is TGTGCCAGCAGTAGACCGGGCGGATCCTACGAGCAGTACTTC. The V and J genes are TRBV6-2 or TRBV6-3 and TRBJ2-7; D not resolved. Trimming shortened V by 5 bases and J by 1 base, and 12 bases separated the two germline ends. From germline, CDR1 is MNHEY and CDR2 SVGEGT. CDR3 length: 14 residues.

This clonotype has ten or more counts. This chain links TRBV18 with TRBJ1-2, with 8 bases that match TRBD1. There are 14 residues in the CDR3. Germline assignment: CDR1 KGHSH and CDR2 LQKENI. V was clipped by 4 bases and J by 2 bases; unmatched bases: 3. CDR3 nucleotides: TGTGCCAGCTCACGGACAGGGTCGAACTATGGCTACACCTTC. This sequence encodes CASSRTGSNYGYTF.

This clonotype was seen only a few times. V is TRBV11-2 and J is TRBJ1-2, with D maybe TRBD1 (5 bases). Deletions cut 5 bases from V and 0 bases from J, with 16 bases between. The V gene's germline CDR1 is SGHAT and CDR2 FQNNGV. The CDR3 totals 16 residues. CDR3 in DNA: TGTGCCAGCAGCCGCCTTTCAGGGACCCCTAACTATGGCTACACCTTC. The encoded protein is CASSRLSGTPNYGYTF.

V is TRBV20-1 and J is TRBJ2-3; 11 nucleotides agree with TRBD2. J was trimmed by 4 bases and V by 3 bases; bases with no gene match: 6. This CDR3 spans 15 amino acids. The V gene's germline CDR1 is DFQATT and CDR2 SNEGSKA (reference sequence). The CDR3 protein is CSASLAGGPPDTQYF. CDR3 in DNA: TGCAGTGCTAGTTTAGCGGGAGGGCCCCCAGATACGCAGTATTTT.

The chain has TRBV7-2 and TRBJ1-5; TRBD1 agrees at 7 bases. Germline V gene data show CDR1 as SGHTA and CDR2 as FQGNSA. V gave up 0 bases and J gave up 6 bases; unmatched junction bases: 11. The CDR3 loop spans 17 amino acids. The CDR3 loop is CASSLAGNRGRGQPQHF. The CDR3 nucleotides are TGTGCCAGCAGCTTAGCGGGTAACAGGGGTCGCGGTCAGCCCCAGCATTTT.

The V call is TRBV7-6, the J call TRBJ2-1; TRBD2 might be the D (6 bases). Trimming pared 3 bases from V and 8 bases from J, leaving 20 bases between. CDR3 length equals 16 residues. The V gene's germline CDR1 is SGHVS and CDR2 FNYEAQ. The CDR3 region has the DNA TGTGCCAGCAGCTTCGACCCTCCGGGAGTTGGCGATGAGCAGTTCTTC. Protein sequence: CASSFDPPGVGDEQFF.

This clonotype was detected ten times or more. The rearrangement links TRBV2 to TRBJ1-1; tentatively, D is TRBD1 (6 bases). CDR3 length equals 12 residues. V was clipped by 5 bases and J by 6 bases, with 10 bases between them. Germline assignment: CDR1 SNHLY and CDR2 FYNNEI. The chain's CDR3 is CASSPDSPEAFF. CDR3 nucleotide sequence: TGTGCCAGCAGTCCGGACAGTCCTGAAGCTTTCTTT.

This clonotype was detected ten times or more. V is TRBV2 and J is TRBJ2-3; 8 positions agree with TRBD1. The CDR3 is 15 residues long. With 3 bases clipped from V and 2 bases from J, the junction kept 4 bases outside the gene matches. Germline CDR1 SNHLY, CDR2 FYNNEI. The CDR3 reads CASSDGTGNTDTQYF. In DNA form, the CDR3 reads TGTGCCAGCAGTGATGGGACAGGAAACACAGATACGCAGTATTTT.

This clonotype was detected ten times or more. The junction does not match germline at one end; this may be a read error. This chain connects TRBV7-7 to TRBJ2-5, with D hard to call. Germline V gene sequence: CDR1 SSHAT, CDR2 FNYEAQ (reference sequence). The CDR3 runs to 14 residues. This chain's CDR3 is CASSLAGSRETQYF. CDR3 nucleotide sequence: TGTGCTAGCAGCTTAGCCGGCTCTCGGGAGACCCAGTACTTC.

V is TRBV6-1 and J is TRBJ1-6; the D is unclear. The V and J ends lost 2 bases and 10 bases respectively, with 15 bases between them. This CDR3 is 15 amino acids long. Germline V gene sequence: CDR1 MNHNS, CDR2 SASEGT. The CDR3 reads CASSEIGPRVSPLHF. The CDR3 DNA sequence: TGTGCCAGCAGTGAAATCGGACCAAGGGTCTCACCCCTCCACTTT.

The sample holds a few counts of this clonotype. Lacking the conserved final phenylalanine or tryptophan, this CDR3 likely reflects a read error. The CDR3 region is CASNLEGPNTGELFL. The CDR3 nucleotides read TGTGCCAGCAATCTTGAGGGGCCGAACACCGGGGAGCTGTTTCTT. The genes are TRBV2 and TRBJ2-2; D is perhaps TRBD1 or TRBD2 (5 bases each). The CDR3 is 15 amino acids. Per germline, CDR1 SNHLY and CDR2 FYNNEI. V was cut by 7 bases and J by 0 bases, with 12 bases left in between.

This sequence joins TRBV15 and TRBJ2-7; maybe TRBD1 (5 bases). Per the germline V gene, CDR1 is LNHNV and CDR2 is YYDKDF (reference sequence). CDR3 length: 12 amino acids. The V gene lost 6 bases and the J gene lost 7 bases, with 13 bases spanning the gap. The CDR3 nucleotides are TGTGCCACCAGAGGGGAAAACTTAGAGCAGTACTTC. Translation: CATRGENLEQYF. The full variable domain, its missing parts supplied by reference TRBV15 and TRBJ2-7, is DAMVIQNPRYQVTQFGKPVTLSCSQTLNHNVMYWYQQKSSQAPKLLFHYYDKDFNNEADTPDNFQSRRPNTSFCFLDIRSPGLGDTAMYLCATRGENLEQYFGPGTRLTVT.

The chain recombines TRBV4-2 with TRBJ1-1; D remains unclear. Germline CDR1 and CDR2: LGHNA and YNFKEQ. The CDR3 contains 16 residues. V lost 0 bases, J lost 5 bases, and 16 bases lay in between. CDR3 amino acids: CASSQEGGRTVTEAFF. CDR3 DNA: TGTGCCAGCAGCCAAGAAGGAGGGAGGACGGTTACTGAAGCTTTCTTT.

This clonotype was counted at least ten times. The chain combines TRBV9 with TRBJ1-4; a weak D match, TRBD1 (5 bases). Deletions cut 0 bases from V and 5 bases from J, with 14 bases between. This CDR3 is 16 amino acids long. Germline CDR1 is SGDLS and CDR2 is YYNGEE. CDR3 in DNA: TGTGCCAGCAGCGTAGATCCGGGGCGAGGGAATGAAAAACTGTTTTTT. It is translated as CASSVDPGRGNEKLFF.

This clonotype has only a few counts. The V and J genes are TRBV6-1 and TRBJ2-1, with 11 bases lining up with TRBD2. CDR1 is MNHNS and CDR2 is SASEGT in the germline V gene. Trimming removed 3 bases from V and 8 bases from J; junction bases left unmatched: 6. The CDR3 length is 15 residues. This CDR3 is CASSDASGGPHEQFF. For the CDR3, the DNA is TGTGCCAGCAGTGACGCTAGCGGGGGGCCCCATGAGCAGTTCTTC.

This clonotype was observed once. The chain is built from TRBV29-1 and TRBJ2-5, with D possibly matching TRBD2 (6 bases). Deletions cut 4 bases from V and 5 bases from J, with 11 bases between. Germline V gene lookup returns CDR1 SQVTM and CDR2 ANQGSEA. There are 12 residues in the CDR3. The CDR3 spells CSVVLLAETQYF. CDR3 nucleotides: TGCAGCGTTGTGCTTCTAGCGGAGACCCAGTACTTC.

This clonotype was recorded at least ten times. This chain links TRBV7-2 with TRBJ1-2; no firm D call. The ends were cut back, 1 base at V and 3 bases at J, with 9 bases in the middle. CDR1 SGHTA and CDR2 FQGNSA come from the germline V gene. The CDR3 has 14 residues. As DNA, the CDR3 is TGTGCCAGCAGCTTAGAGCCAGGCTACTATGGCTACACCTTC. This sequence encodes CASSLEPGYYGYTF.

This clonotype was observed many times. The rearrangement uses TRBV7-9 and TRBJ1-1; 8 nucleotides agree with TRBD1. The junction had 2 bases not matched to a gene; V was cut back by 6 bases and J by 5 bases. The CDR3 loop spans 12 amino acids. The germline gives CDR1 SEHNR, CDR2 FQNEAQ (reference sequence). Here the CDR3 reads CASRTGATEAFF. The CDR3 DNA reads TGTGCCAGCAGGACAGGGGCGACTGAAGCTTTCTTT. Filled out from reference TRBV7-9 and TRBJ1-1, the complete variable domain reads DTGVSQNPRHKITKRGQNVTFRCDPISEHNRLYWYRQTLGQGPEFLTYFQNEAQLEKSRLLSDRFSAERPKGSFSTLEIQRTEQGDSAMYLCASRTGATEAFFGQGTRLTVV.

This clonotype is a singleton in its sample. J is TRBJ1-1 and V is TRBV25-1, with a tentative D call TRBD1 (6 bases). Per germline, CDR1 MGHDK and CDR2 SYGVNS. V dropped 4 bases and J dropped 4 bases, with 19 bases sitting between them. CDR3 size: 16 residues. CDR3 sequence: CASSAETGERGTEAFF. CDR3 nucleotide sequence: TGTGCCAGCAGTGCCGAGACAGGAGAGCGGGGCACTGAAGCTTTCTTT.

This chain joins TRBV4-3 and TRBJ2-7; TRBD1 or TRBD2 may be the D gene (6 bases each). The germline gives CDR1 LGHNA, CDR2 YSLEER. The CDR3 runs to 16 residues. Trimming cost V 0 bases and J 11 bases, with 23 bases left between them. The CDR3 DNA follows: TGCGCCAGCAGCCAAGATGTTTATGGGGGGCGTGCCGAAAAGTACTTC. As protein: CASSQDVYGGRAEKYF.

Only a few counts were recorded for this clonotype. V is TRBV9 and J is TRBJ2-1; a possible D gene is TRBD2 (6 bases). The CDR3 totals 19 residues. Trimming took off 0 bases at V and 0 bases at J, with 19 bases between the two ends. Looked up from germline, CDR1 is SGDLS and CDR2 is YYNGEE. The CDR3 coding sequence is TGTGCCAGCAGCGTAGCTGGGCTCGGAGGGGTAAGCTCCTACAATGAGCAGTTCTTC. This gives the protein CASSVAGLGGVSSYNEQFF.

This clonotype was recorded once. The J gene is TRBJ1-2, the V gene TRBV25-1; the match to TRBD1 covers 11 bases. CDR3 length: 15 residues. V gave up 6 bases and J gave up 4 bases; unmatched junction bases: 7. Germline V gene data show CDR1 as MGHDK and CDR2 as SYGVNS. CDR3 DNA: TGTGCCAGCAGCCGGACAGGGGGCGCAAGCTATGGCTACACCTTC. Residues: CASSRTGGASYGYTF.

This chain joins TRBV6-1 and TRBJ2-7; D is perhaps TRBD1 (6 bases). The V end was cut by 7 bases, the J end by 3 bases, with 19 bases between. From germline, CDR1 is MNHNS and CDR2 SASEGT. The CDR3 length is 15 residues. CDR3 residues: CASMTEPGAVYEQYF. The CDR3 bases are TGTGCCAGCATGACCGAGCCAGGGGCCGTCTACGAGCAGTACTTC.

This sequence joins TRBV10-3 and TRBJ2-3; 11 bases align to TRBD2. V was clipped by 7 bases and J by 4 bases; unmatched bases: 1. Per germline, CDR1 ENHRY and CDR2 SYGVKD. This CDR3 region has 13 residues. The CDR3 loop is CAIKLAGADTQYF. The CDR3 DNA sequence: TGTGCCATCAAACTAGCGGGAGCAGATACGCAGTATTTT.

Comment on this clonotype: As the CDR3 is not closed by the conserved phenylalanine or tryptophan, this likely results from a read error. This chain links TRBV5-1 with TRBJ1-1; TRBD1 aligns across 8 bases. Germline CDR1 and CDR2: SGHRS and YFSETQ. Germline trimming cut 4 bases from V and 3 bases from J; bases unmatched to any gene: 11. There are 16 residues in the CDR3. This chain's CDR3 is CASSVRQGNRHTEAFL. CDR3 in DNA: TGCGCCAGCAGCGTTAGACAGGGGAATCGTCACACTGAAGCTTTCCTT.

This chain's CDR3 is CSASTGRRGEKLFF. The CDR3 nucleotides are TGCAGTGCTAGTACAGGGCGACGGGGGGAAAAACTGTTTTTT. This chain uses TRBV20-1 with TRBJ1-4; a possible D gene is TRBD1 (6 bases). CDR3 length: 14 amino acids. CDR1 is DFQATT and CDR2 is SNEGSKA in the germline V gene (reference sequence). V lost 3 bases and J 8 bases, leaving 16 bases between the germline ends.

The gene calls are TRBV25-1 and TRBJ1-5; possibly TRBD1 for D (6 bases). Looked up from germline, CDR1 is MGHDK and CDR2 is SYGVNS. Trimming cost V 4 bases and J 0 bases, with 13 bases left between them. There are 16 residues in the CDR3. CDR3 sequence reads: CASSVSGAYSNQPQHF. CDR3 bases: TGTGCCAGCAGTGTCTCAGGGGCTTATAGCAATCAGCCCCAGCATTTT.